The 10 T cell receptor beta chains below were found in one sample sequenced in a study of neurological immune-mediated disorders. TCRdb redid the calling of the 5' RACE reads with MiXCR, one entry per CDR3 protein. The repertoire holds tens of thousands of distinct CDR3 sequences, with more than 15% as singletons. The specimen sequenced was PBMCs. The receptors come from a woman between 40 and 50 years old in good health.

This clonotype was counted at least ten times. The chain carries TRBV5-1 and TRBJ1-1, with D unresolved. Trimming shortened V by 0 bases and J by 1 base, and 7 bases separated the two germline ends. In germline, CDR1 is SGHRS, CDR2 YFSETQ. CDR3 length: 14 residues. The CDR3 DNA follows: TGCGCCAGCAGCTTGGAGGAGGCGAACACTGAAGCTTTCTTT. It is translated as CASSLEEANTEAFF.

This clonotype was detected ten times or more. The CDR3 loop is CASSLAGQGANYGYTF. The CDR3 DNA is TGTGCCAGCAGTTTGGCGGGACAGGGGGCTAACTATGGCTACACCTTC. This chain uses TRBV28 with TRBJ1-2; the match to TRBD1 covers 11 bases. Germline V gene data show CDR1 as MDHEN and CDR2 as SYDVKM. Germline trimming cut 3 bases from V and 0 bases from J; bases unmatched to any gene: 3. The CDR3 loop spans 16 amino acids.

This clonotype was observed at least ten times. The V and J genes are TRBV28 and TRBJ2-1; D gene uncertain. CDR3 length equals 15 residues. Germline V gene data show CDR1 as MDHEN and CDR2 as SYDVKM. The V gene lost 5 bases and the J gene lost 6 bases, with 17 bases spanning the gap. The CDR3 sequence: CASSSVGVGGNEQFF. CDR3 sequence (DNA): TGTGCCAGCAGTAGCGTAGGAGTCGGCGGCAATGAGCAGTTCTTC.

This clonotype was seen ten or more times. The chain employs TRBV20-1 and TRBJ1-5; 7 positions match TRBD1. The CDR3 is 15 residues long. Germline trimming cut 0 bases from V and 3 bases from J; bases unmatched to any gene: 5. Germline V gene sequence: CDR1 DFQATT, CDR2 SNEGSKA (reference sequence). The CDR3 region is CSAREGQLSNQPQHF. The CDR3 DNA follows: TGCAGTGCTAGAGAGGGACAGCTTTCCAATCAGCCCCAGCATTTT.

This clonotype has a handful of counts. The rearrangement joins TRBV20-1 to TRBJ2-5, with 15 bases fitting TRBD2. The V gene end was trimmed by 3 bases and the J gene end by 4 bases; junction bases not matched to a gene: 12. In germline, CDR1 is DFQATT, CDR2 SNEGSKA (reference sequence). This CDR3 has 18 residues. In DNA, the CDR3 is TGCAGTGCTAGGCCTCCCGGGACTAGCGGGGGGAAAGGAGAGACCCAGTACTTC. As protein: CSARPPGTSGGKGETQYF.

The J gene is TRBJ1-2, the V gene TRBV2; D not certain. This CDR3 has 15 amino acids. The germline V gene encodes CDR1 SNHLY and CDR2 FYNNEI. V lost 9 bases and J 4 bases, leaving 21 bases between the germline ends. CDR3 region: CASIEGIPSIYGYTF. Here the CDR3 DNA reads TGTGCCAGTATTGAAGGCATACCCTCTATCTATGGCTACACCTTC.

At least ten counts were recorded for this clonotype. This sequence joins TRBV20-1 and TRBJ1-2, with a possible D match to TRBD1 (6 bases). V was shortened by 1 base and J by 8 bases, with 17 bases between the two germline ends. The CDR3 extends over 14 amino acids. CDR1 and CDR2 (germline): DFQATT, SNEGSKA (reference sequence). CDR3: CSARVPGAREGYTF. CDR3 in DNA: TGCAGTGCTAGAGTACCGGGGGCCAGGGAAGGCTACACCTTC.

This clonotype was seen ten or more times. CDR3: CASSLIPNQPQHF. The CDR3 DNA reads as TGCGCCAGCAGCTTGATCCCCAATCAGCCCCAGCATTTT. The chain recombines TRBV5-1 with TRBJ1-5; D is ambiguous. Trimming cost V 1 base and J 3 bases, with 5 bases left between them. Germline V CDR1 and CDR2: SGHRS, YFSETQ. The CDR3 has 13 amino acids.

This clonotype was counted ten times or more. J is TRBJ2-3 and V is TRBV28; 7 bases match TRBD1. The germline V gene encodes CDR1 MDHEN and CDR2 SYDVKM. Trimming at V came to 5 bases and at J to 5 bases, leaving 7 bases not matched to a gene. The CDR3 totals 14 residues. The CDR3 bases are TGTGCCAGCAGTCGAGGGGGCAAAGGAGATACGCAGTATTTT. It translates to CASSRGGKGDTQYF.

This clonotype was seen repeatedly, ten times or more. The rearrangement uses TRBV7-2 and TRBJ2-5; TRBD2 matches at 15 bases. With V trimmed by 4 bases and J by 5 bases, 5 bases remained unmatched. Germline loops: CDR1 SGHTA, CDR2 FQGNSA. There are 16 residues in the CDR3. The CDR3 nucleotides read TGTGCCAGCAGCTCCCGGACTAGCGGGGGGGTTGAGACCCAGTACTTC. Encoded protein: CASSSRTSGGVETQYF.